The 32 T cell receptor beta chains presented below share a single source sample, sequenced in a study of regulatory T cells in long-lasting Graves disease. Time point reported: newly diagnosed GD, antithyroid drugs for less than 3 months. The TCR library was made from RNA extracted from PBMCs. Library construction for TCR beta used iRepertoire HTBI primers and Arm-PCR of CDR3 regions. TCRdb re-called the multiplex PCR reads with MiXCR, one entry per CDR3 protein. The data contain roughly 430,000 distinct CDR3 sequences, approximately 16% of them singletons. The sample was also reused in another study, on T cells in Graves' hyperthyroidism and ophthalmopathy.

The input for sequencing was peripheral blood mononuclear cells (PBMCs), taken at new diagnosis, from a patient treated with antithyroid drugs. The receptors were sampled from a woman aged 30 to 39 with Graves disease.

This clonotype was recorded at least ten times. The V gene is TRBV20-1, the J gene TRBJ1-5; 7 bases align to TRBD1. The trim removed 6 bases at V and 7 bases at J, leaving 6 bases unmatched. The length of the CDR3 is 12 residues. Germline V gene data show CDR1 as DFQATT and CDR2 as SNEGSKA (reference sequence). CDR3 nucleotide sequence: TGCAGTGCAACAAGGGGGCAACAGCCCCAGCATTTT. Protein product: CSATRGQQPQHF.

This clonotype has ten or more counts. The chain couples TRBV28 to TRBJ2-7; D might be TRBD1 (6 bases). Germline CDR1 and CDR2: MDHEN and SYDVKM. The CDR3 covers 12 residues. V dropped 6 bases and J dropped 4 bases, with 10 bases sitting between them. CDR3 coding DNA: TGTGCCAGCAGCAGGGACATGTACGAGCAGTACTTC. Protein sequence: CASSRDMYEQYF.

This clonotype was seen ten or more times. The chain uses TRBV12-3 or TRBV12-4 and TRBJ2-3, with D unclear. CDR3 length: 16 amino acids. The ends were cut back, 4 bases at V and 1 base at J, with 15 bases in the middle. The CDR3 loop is CASSSWILKGTDTQYF. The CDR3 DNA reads TGTGCCAGCAGTTCGTGGATCCTAAAGGGCACAGATACGCAGTATTTT.

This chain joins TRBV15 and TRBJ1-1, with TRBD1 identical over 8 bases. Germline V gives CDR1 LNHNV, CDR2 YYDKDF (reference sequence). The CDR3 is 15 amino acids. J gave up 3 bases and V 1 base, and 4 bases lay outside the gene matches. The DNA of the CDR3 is TGTGCCACCAGCAGAGTCGACAGGGGTTACACTGAAGCTTTCTTT. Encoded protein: CATSRVDRGYTEAFF.

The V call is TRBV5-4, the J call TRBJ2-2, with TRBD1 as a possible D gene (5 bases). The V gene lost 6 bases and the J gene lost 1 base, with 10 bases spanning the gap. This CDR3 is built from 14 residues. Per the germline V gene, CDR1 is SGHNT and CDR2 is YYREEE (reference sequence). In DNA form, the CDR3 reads TGTGCCAGCACCAGAACAGGGAACACCGGGGAGCTGTTTTTT. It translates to CASTRTGNTGELFF. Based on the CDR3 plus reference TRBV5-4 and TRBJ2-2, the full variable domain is ETGVTQSPTHLIKTRGQQVTLRCSSQSGHNTVSWYQQALGQGPQFIFQYYREEENGRGNFPPRFSGLQFPNYSSELNVNALELDDSALYLCASTRTGNTGELFFGEGSRLTVL.

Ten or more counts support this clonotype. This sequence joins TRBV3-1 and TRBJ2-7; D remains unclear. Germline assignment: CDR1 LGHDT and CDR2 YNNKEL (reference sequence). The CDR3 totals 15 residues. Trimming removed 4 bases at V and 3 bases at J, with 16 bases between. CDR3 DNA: TGTGCCAGCAGCCGCCCTGATGGAGTCCTCTACGAGCAGTACTTC. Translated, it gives CASSRPDGVLYEQYF.

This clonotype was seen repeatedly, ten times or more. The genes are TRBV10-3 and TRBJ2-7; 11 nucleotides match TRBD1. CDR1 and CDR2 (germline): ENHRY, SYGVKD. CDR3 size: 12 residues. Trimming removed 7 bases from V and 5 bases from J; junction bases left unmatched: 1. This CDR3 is CAIMGQGDEQYF. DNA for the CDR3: TGTGCCATCATGGGACAGGGGGACGAGCAGTACTTC.

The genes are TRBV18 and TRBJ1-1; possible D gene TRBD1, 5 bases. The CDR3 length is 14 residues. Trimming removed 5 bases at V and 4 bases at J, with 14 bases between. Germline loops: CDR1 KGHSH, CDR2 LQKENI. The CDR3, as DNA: TGTGCCAGCTCATTATTCGAGGGACCCACTGAAGCTTTCTTT. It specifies CASSLFEGPTEAFF.

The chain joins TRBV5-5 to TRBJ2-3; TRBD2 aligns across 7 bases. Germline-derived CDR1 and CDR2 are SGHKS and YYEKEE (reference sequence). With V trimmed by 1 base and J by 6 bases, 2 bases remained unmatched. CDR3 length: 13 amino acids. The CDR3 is CASSLLGGDTQYF. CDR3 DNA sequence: TGTGCCAGCAGCTTGCTCGGGGGGGATACGCAGTATTTT.

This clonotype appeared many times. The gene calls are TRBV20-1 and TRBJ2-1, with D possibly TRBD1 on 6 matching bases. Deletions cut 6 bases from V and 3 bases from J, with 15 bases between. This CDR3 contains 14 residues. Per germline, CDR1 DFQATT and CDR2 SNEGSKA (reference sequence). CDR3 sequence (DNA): TGCAGTGCAACCGGGACACAATACTACAATGAGCAGTTCTTC. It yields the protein CSATGTQYYNEQFF.

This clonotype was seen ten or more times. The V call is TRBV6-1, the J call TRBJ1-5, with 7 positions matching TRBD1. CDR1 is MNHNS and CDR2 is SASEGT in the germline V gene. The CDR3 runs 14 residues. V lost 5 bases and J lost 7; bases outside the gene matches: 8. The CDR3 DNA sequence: TGTGCCAGCAGTCTGGCACAGGGGTTCCAGCCCCAGCATTTT. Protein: CASSLAQGFQPQHF.

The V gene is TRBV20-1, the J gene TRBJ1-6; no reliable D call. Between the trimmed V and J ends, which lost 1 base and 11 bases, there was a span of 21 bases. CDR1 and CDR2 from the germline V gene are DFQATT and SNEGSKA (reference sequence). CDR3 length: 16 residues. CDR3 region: CSARGLNLRYDPPLHF. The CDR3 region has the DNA TGCAGTGCTAGAGGGTTGAACCTCCGGTACGATCCACCCCTCCACTTT.

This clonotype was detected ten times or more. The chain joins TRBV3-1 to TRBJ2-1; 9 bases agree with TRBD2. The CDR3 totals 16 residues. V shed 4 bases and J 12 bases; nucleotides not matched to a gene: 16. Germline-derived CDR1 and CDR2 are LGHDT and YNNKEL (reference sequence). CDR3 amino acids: CASSPLASGTTFGQFF. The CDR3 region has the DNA TGTGCCAGCAGCCCCCTCGCTAGCGGGACAACCTTTGGGCAGTTCTTC.

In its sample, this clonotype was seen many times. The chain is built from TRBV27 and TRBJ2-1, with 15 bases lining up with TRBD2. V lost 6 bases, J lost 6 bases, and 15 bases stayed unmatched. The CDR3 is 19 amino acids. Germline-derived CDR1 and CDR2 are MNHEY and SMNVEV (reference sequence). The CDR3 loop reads CASSQPGLAGGNFGNEQFF. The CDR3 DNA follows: TGTGCCAGCAGCCAACCGGGACTAGCGGGAGGTAATTTTGGCAATGAGCAGTTCTTC.

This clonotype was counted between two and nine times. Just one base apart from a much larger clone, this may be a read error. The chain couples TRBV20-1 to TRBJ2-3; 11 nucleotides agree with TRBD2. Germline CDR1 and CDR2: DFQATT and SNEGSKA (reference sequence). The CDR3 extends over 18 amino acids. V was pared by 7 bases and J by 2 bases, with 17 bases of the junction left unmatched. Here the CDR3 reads CSVAGLAATQSDTDTQYF. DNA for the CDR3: TGCAGTGTCGCGGGACTAGCGGCAACCCAGTCCGACACAGATACGCAGTATTTT.

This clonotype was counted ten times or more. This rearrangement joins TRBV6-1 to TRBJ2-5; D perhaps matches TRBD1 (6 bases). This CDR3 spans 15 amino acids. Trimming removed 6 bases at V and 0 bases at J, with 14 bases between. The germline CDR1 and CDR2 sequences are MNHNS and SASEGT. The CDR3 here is CASRPGTNHQETQYF. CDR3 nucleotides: TGTGCCAGCAGGCCAGGGACAAACCACCAAGAGACCCAGTACTTC.

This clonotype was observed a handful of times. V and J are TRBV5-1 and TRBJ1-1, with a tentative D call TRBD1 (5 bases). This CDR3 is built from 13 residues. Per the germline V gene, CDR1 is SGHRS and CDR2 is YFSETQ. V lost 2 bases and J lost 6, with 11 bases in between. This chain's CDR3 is CASSLSGYPEAFF. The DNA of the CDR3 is TGCGCCAGCAGCTTATCAGGGTATCCTGAAGCTTTCTTT.

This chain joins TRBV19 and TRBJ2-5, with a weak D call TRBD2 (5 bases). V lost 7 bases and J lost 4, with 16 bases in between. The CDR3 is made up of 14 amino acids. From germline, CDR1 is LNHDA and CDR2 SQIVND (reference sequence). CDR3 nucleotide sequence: TGTGCCAGTATGTCGGGAAAAGGACCAGAGACCCAGTACTTC. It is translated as CASMSGKGPETQYF.

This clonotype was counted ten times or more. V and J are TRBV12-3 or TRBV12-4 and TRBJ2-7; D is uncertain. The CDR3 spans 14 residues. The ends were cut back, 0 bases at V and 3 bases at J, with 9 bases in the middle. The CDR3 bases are TGTGCCAGCAGTTTAGCGCTAAGGAGCTACGAGCAGTACTTC. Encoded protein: CASSLALRSYEQYF.

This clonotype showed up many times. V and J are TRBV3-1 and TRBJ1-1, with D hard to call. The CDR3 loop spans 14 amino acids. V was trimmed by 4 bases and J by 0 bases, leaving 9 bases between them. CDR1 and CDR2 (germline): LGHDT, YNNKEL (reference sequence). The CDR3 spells CASSPKFLNTEAFF. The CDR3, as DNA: TGTGCCAGCAGCCCCAAGTTCTTGAACACTGAAGCTTTCTTT.

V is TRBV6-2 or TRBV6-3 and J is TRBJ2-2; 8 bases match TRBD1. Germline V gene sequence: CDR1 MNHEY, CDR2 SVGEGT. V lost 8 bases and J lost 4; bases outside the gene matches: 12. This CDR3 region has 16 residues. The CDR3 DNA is TGTGCCAGCCTCCCTAGGGGACAGGCGGTCACCGGGGAGCTGTTTTTT. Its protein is CASLPRGQAVTGELFF.

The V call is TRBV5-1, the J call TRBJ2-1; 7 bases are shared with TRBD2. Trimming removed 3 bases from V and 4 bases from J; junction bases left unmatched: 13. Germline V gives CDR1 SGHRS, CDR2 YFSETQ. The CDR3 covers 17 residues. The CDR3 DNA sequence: TGCGCCAGCAGCTCAGACCGGGACTACATGCCGTACAATGAGCAGTTCTTC. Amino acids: CASSSDRDYMPYNEQFF.

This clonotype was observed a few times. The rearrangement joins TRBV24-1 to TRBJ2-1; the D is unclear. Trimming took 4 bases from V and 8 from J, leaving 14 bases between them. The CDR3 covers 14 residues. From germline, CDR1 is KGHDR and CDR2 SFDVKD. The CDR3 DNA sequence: TGTGCCACCAGTGACCCGGCCCGGTCGGATGAGCAGTTCTTC. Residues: CATSDPARSDEQFF.

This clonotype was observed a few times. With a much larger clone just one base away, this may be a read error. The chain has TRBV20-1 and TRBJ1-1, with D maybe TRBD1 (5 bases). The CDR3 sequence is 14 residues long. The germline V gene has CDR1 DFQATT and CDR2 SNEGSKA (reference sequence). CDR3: CSARWGRSAWEVFF. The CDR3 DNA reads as TGCAGTGCTAGATGGGGACGGAGTGCTTGGGAAGTTTTCTTT.

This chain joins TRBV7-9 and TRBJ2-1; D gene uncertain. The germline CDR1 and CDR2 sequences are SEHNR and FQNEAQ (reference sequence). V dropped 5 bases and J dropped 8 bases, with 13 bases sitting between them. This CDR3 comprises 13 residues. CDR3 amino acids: CASSLIPAHEQFF. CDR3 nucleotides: TGTGCCAGCAGCCTCATCCCTGCCCATGAGCAGTTCTTC.

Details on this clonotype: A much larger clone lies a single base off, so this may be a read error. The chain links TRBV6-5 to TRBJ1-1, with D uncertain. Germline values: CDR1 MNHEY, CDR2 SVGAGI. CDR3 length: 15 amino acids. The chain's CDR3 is CVSSYLLGTKTEAFF. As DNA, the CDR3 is TGTGTCAGCAGTTACCTACTCGGCACTAAGACTGAAGCTTTCTTT.

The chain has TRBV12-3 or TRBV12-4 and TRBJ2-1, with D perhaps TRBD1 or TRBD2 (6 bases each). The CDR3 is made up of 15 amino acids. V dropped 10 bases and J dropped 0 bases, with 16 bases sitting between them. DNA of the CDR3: TGTGCCATAGGGGGGACCCCCGACTCCTACAATGAGCAGTTCTTC. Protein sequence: CAIGGTPDSYNEQFF.

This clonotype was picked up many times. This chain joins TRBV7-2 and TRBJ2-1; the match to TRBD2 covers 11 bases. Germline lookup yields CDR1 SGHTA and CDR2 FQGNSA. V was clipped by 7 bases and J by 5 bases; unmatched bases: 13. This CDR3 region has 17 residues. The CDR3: CASTLQFSGRGDNEQFF. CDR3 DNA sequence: TGTGCCAGCACTCTCCAATTTAGCGGGAGGGGAGACAATGAGCAGTTCTTC. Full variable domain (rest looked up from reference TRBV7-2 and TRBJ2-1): GAGVSQSPSNKVTEKGKDVELRCDPISGHTALYWYRQSLGQGLEFLIYFQGNSAPDKSGLPSDRFSAERTGGSVSTLTIQRTQQEDSAVYLCASTLQFSGRGDNEQFFGPGTRLTVL.

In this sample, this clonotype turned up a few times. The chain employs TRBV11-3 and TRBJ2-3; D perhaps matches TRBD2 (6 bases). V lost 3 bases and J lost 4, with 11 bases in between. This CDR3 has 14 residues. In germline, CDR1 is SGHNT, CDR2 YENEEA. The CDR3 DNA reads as TGTGCCAGCAGCTTGGGGGGAGGCTCAGATACGCAGTATTTT. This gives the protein CASSLGGGSDTQYF.

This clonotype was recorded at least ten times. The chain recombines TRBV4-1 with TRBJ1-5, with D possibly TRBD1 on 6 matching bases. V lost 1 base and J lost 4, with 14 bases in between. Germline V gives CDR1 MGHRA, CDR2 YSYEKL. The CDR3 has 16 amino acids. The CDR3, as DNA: TGCGCCAGCAGCCAAGTAGGGGAAGGGGGTAATCAGCCCCAGCATTTT. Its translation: CASSQVGEGGNQPQHF.

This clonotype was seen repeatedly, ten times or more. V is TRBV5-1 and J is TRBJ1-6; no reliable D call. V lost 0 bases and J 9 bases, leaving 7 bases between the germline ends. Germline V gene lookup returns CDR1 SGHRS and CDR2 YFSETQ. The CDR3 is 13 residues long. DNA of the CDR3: TGCGCCAGCAGCTTGGACACGTCTTCACCCCTCCACTTT. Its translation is CASSLDTSSPLHF. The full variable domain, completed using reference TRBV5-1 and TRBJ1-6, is KAGVTQTPRYLIKTRGQQVTLSCSPISGHRSVSWYQQTPGQGLQFLFEYFSETQRNKGNFPGRFSGRQFSNSRSEMNVSTLELGDSALYLCASSLDTSSPLHFGNGTRLTVT.

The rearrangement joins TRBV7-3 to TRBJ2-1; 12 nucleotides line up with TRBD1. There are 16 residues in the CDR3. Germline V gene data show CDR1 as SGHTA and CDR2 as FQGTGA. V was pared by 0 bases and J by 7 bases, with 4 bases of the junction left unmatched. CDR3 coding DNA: TGTGCCAGCAGCTTAACCGGGACAGGGGGCTTGAATGAGCAGTTCTTC. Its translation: CASSLTGTGGLNEQFF.